This TCR beta chain stems from a study of shared clonotypes between healthy human individuals. Whole-study context: Contributing individuals were a couple of females and a few males aged 18 to 49.

Approximately 90 million PBMCs were counted before genomic DNA extraction. Unsorted PBMC replicate PCRs drew on roughly 290 ng DNA, representing some 28,000 T cell genomes. The sequencing of unsorted PBMC DNA took place on ten immunoSEQ deep assay plates. Sequencing used immunoSEQ multiplex PCR; TCRdb keeps in-frame clones, though not all of them. The top ten clones hold around 12% of a sample with hundreds of thousands of clones, around 77% of them seen once. The CDR3 loop spans 17 amino acids. The receptor comes from a woman in her thirties or forties in good health. Some clones in this sample may be carry-over from other donors' samples. The chain carries TRBV12-2 and TRBJ2-2; the table names TRBD1, a call not compared with the DNA. TRBV12-2 is a pseudogene. Sequencing was carried out using PBMCs. Here the CDR3 DNA reads TGTGCAAGTCGCTTACCGGGTCGGGACACCCCCACCGGGGAGCTGTTTTTT. The encoded protein is CASRLPGRDTPTGELFF.